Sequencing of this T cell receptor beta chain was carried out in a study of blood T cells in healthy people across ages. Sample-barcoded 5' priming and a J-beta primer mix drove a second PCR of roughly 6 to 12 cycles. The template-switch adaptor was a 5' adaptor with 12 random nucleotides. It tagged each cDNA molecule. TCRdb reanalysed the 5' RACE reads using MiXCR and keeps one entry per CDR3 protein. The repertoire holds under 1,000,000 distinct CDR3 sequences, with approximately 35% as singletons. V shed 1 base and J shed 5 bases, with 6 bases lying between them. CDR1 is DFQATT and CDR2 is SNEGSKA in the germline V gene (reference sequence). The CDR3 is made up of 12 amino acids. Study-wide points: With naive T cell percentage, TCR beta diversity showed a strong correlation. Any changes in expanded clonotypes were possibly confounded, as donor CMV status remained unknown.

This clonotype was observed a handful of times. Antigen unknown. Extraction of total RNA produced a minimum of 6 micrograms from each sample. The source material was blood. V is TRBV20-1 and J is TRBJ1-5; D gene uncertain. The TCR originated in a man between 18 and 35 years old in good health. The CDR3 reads CSARGGHQPQHF. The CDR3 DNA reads TGCAGTGCTAGAGGAGGTCATCAGCCCCAGCATTTT.